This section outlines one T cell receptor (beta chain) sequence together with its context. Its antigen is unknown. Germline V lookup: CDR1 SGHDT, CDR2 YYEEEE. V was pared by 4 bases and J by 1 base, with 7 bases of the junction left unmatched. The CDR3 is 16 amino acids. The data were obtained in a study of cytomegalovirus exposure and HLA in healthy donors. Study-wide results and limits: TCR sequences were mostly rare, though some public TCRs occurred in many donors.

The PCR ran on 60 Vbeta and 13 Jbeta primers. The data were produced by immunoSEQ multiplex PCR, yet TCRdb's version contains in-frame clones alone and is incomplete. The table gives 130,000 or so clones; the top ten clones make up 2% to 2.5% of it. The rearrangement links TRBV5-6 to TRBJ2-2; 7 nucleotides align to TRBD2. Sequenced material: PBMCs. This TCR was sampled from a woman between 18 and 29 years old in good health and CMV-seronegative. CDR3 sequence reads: CASSRPSGRNTGELFF. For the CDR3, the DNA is TGTGCCAGCAGCCGTCCTAGCGGACGGAACACCGGGGAGCTGTTTTTT.